The source of this T cell receptor (beta chain) is a study of radiation and T cells in renal cell carcinoma (TCRdb year 2020). For the wider study: Samples came from a clinical trial, in which primary renal cell carcinomas received 15 Gy stereotactic body radiation therapy followed by nephrectomy 4 weeks later. In total, approximately 53 samples underwent TCR beta sequencing: approximately 26 tumors plus 27 peripheral blood samples. A total of roughly 3,900,000 unique CDR3 nucleotide sequences, encoding roughly 3,000,000 unique CDR3 amino acid sequences, were found across all 50 or so samples.

V lost 7 bases and J lost 0 bases; the stretch between them is 3 bases long. CDR1 SNHLY and CDR2 FYNNEI are derived from the germline V gene. The CDR3 goes from the cysteine to the phenylalanine over 11 residues. Of the read, only the CDR3 DNA is kept; its 33 bases are in frame from base 1. TCR beta libraries were generated from genomic DNA with the immunoSEQ kit, following the manufacturer's recommendations. Library preparation used a first multiplex PCR with proprietary primers, then a second PCR adding unique barcodes, with bead cleanups after each round. Each sample batch included a kit-provided positive control reaction and a negative control reaction. The final libraries were assessed on an Agilent 4200 TapeStation D1000 ScreenTape, pooled by volume, and quantified by qPCR. An Illumina NextSeq500 fitted with a MidOutput 150-cycle cartridge performed the sequencing, running 156 Read1 cycles and 15 Index1 cycles with the kit's custom primers. The pooled library was loaded at 0.75 to 1 pM with an approximately 21% PhiX control spike-in. The paper's data handling went like this. Vendor-processed data were analyzed in R, with a clonotype defined as all T cells sharing the same CDR3 nucleotide sequence. For clone abundance analyses, frequencies were normalized to the 10,000 most abundant clones per sample. Before analysis, public T cell clones were removed, and these numbered fewer than six per sample on average. Tumor-enriched clonotypes and baseline blood-enriched clonotypes were defined as those with an abundance difference of at least 32-fold between compartments. A beta-binomial differential abundance model was used to identify clonotypes that expanded or contracted between blood time points. The Baroni-Urbani and Buser coefficient was used to measure tumor-blood repertoire similarity, and groups were compared with two-tailed Wilcoxon tests in R. TCRdb's version of the immuneACCESS table is confined to in-frame rearrangements and falls short of the full clone set. An unresolved V gene accounts for under half of the shortfall where checked; the remainder is of unknown origin. From that table come the V and J calls and clone size; the DNA was used to work out D and trimming. The sample table holds about 140,000 clones, of which approximately 82% were seen once. The ten largest account for approximately 22% of the sample.

The paper's findings and limits, for the study overall: In blood, the top tumor clonotypes increased between baseline and 2 weeks post-radiation and then shrank by 4 weeks, which suggests that tumor-resident clones expanded only transiently. Because pretreatment tumor biopsies were not available, the study could not determine whether clonotypes were already present within the tumor at baseline. Dynamics of the blood repertoire were not tracked past 4 weeks after treatment. With a single-armed trial design, the study had no way to address how radiation dose or scheduling affects the TCR repertoire.

Reading the label with the study, this specimen's time point is: baseline pretreatment blood. The treatment or condition label corresponds to: 15 Gy SBRT to primary tumor, nephrectomy 4 weeks later. To track tumor-enriched clonotypes, serial peripheral blood was sampled from radiation-treated patients at baseline and at 2 weeks and 4 weeks after SBRT. Every patient's renal cell carcinoma showed clear cell pathology. The QIAamp DNA Blood Mini Kit (Qiagen) was used to prepare genomic DNA for TCR sequencing. The analyses included only samples that passed all quality control checks. Comment on this clone: Its antigen is not yet known. No much larger clone exists at a distance of one base, and base qualities are not known.

This clonotype was sampled from a woman aged 50 to 65 with renal cell carcinoma. The material was blood, obtained from a patient whose treatment included radiotherapy and nephrectomy. The receptor chain draws on TRBV2 and TRBJ2-5, with the D gene too uncertain to name. The nucleotides are TGTGCCAGCACCTACCAAGAGACCCAGTACTTC. The translation is CASTYQETQYF.